This T cell receptor (beta chain) emerged from a study of blood T cell repertoires in COVID-19. About this clone itself: Germline is not matched at one junction end, which may reflect a read error.

As processed by the authors: It was from reference gene primer amplification that nucleated cell counts were estimated. TCRdb keeps only in-frame clones here, not all; method: immunoSEQ multiplex PCR. The DNA gave D and trimming, while V, J and clone size come from that table. The sample yields over 400,000 clones, roughly 85% seen once. CDR1 is SGHRS and CDR2 is YFSETQ in the germline V gene. The CDR3 consists of 14 residues. Material for sequencing was peripheral blood. The TCR comes from a human donor in a cohort sampled during active COVID-19. The rearrangement joins TRBV5-1 to TRBJ1-5; TRBD1 matches at 9 bases. CDR3 amino acids: CASSLGGQGQPQHF. The CDR3 region has the DNA TGCGCCAGCAGTTTGGGGGGACAGGGCCAGCCCCAGCATTTT.